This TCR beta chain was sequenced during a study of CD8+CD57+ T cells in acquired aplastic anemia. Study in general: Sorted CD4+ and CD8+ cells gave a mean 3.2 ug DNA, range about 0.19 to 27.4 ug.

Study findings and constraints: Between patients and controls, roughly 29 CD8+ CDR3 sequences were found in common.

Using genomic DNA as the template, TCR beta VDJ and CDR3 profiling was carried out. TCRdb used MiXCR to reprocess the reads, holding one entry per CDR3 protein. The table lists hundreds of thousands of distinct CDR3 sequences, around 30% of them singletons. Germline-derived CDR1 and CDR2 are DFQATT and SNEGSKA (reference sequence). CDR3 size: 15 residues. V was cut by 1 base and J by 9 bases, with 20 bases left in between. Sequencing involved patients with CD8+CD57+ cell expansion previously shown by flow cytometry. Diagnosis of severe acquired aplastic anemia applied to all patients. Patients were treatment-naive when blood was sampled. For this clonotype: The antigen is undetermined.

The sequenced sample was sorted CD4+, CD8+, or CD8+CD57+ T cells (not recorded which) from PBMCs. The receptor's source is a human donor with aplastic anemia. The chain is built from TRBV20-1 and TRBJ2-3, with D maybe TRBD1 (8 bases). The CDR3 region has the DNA TGCAGTGCTAGAGGTACAGGGGGGGAGATACAGACGCAGTATTTT. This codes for CSARGTGGEIQTQYF.